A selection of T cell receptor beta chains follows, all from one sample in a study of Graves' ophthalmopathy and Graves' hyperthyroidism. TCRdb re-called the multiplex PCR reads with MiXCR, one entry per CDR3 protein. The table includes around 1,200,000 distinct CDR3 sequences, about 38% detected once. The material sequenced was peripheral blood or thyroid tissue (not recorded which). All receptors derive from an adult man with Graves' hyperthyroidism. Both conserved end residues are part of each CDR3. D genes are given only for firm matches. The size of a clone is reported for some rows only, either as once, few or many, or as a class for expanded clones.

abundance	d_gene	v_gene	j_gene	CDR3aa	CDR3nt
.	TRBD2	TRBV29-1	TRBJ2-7	CSVGFMAGAVDEQYF	TGCAGCGTTGGGTTTATGGCGGGAGCGGTAGACGAGCAGTACTTC
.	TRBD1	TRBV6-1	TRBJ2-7	CASSKNPDRDYEQYF	TGTGCCAGCAGTAAAAACCCGGACAGGGACTACGAGCAGTACTTC
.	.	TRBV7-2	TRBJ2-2	CASSRAGMILRELFF	TGTGCCAGCAGCCGAGCAGGGATGATTCTACGGGAGCTGTTTTTT
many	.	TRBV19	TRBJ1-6	CASSRGLDNSPLHF	TGTGCCAGTAGTAGAGGGCTCGATAATTCACCCCTCCACTTT
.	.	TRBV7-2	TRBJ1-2	CASSIPGSRYTF	TGTGCCAGCAGCATTCCGGGATCCCGCTACACCTTC
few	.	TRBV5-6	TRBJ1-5	CASSSRGRSNQPQHF	TGTGCCAGCAGCAGCAGGGGCCGGAGCAATCAGCCCCAGCATTTT
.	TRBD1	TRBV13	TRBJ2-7	CASSEPGQQSKLLGQYF	TGTGCCAGCAGTGAACCGGGACAGCAGTCTAAGCTCCTAGGGCAGTACTTC
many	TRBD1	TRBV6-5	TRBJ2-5	CASSWDRVTRTQYF	TGTGCCAGCAGTTGGGACAGGGTGACTCGGACCCAGTACTTC
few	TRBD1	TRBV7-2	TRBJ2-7	CASSSGTGFGYEQYF	TGTGCCAGCAGCTCCGGGACAGGGTTCGGCTACGAGCAGTACTTC
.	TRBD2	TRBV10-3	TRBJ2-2	CAAGGLAGADTGELFF	TGTGCCGCCGGGGGGCTAGCGGGAGCCGACACCGGGGAGCTGTTTTTT
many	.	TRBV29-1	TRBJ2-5	CSVGIGETQYF	TGCAGCGTTGGTATCGGAGAGACCCAGTACTTC
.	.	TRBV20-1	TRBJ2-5	CSASTPPGARETQYF	TGCAGTGCTAGTACTCCTCCGGGAGCTAGGGAGACCCAGTACTTC
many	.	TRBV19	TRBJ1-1	CASSMVVGNTEAFF	TGTGCCAGTAGTATGGTCGTGGGGAACACTGAAGCTTTCTTT
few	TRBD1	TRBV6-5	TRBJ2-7	CASHSWGQGQYEQYF	TGTGCCAGCCATTCCTGGGGACAGGGGCAATACGAGCAGTACTTC
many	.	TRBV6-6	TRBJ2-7	CASSRTSGLGEQYF	TGTGCCAGCAGTAGGACTTCGGGACTCGGCGAGCAGTACTTC
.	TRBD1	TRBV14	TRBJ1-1	CASSRTGRSTPGEAFF	TGTGCCAGCAGCCGGACAGGGAGGTCGACCCCAGGGGAAGCTTTCTTT
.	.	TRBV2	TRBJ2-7	CASRKADRAYEQYF	TGTGCCAGCAGGAAAGCGGACAGAGCCTACGAGCAGTACTTC
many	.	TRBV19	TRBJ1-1	CASTGRKSTEAFF	TGTGCCAGTACGGGACGTAAGAGCACTGAAGCTTTCTTT
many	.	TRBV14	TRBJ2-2	CASSPSGGAGELFF	TGTGCCAGCAGCCCAAGTGGCGGGGCCGGGGAGCTGTTTTTT
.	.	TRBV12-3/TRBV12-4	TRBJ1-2	CASSTSSGDDGYTF	TGTGCCAGCAGCACCTCGAGCGGGGACGATGGCTACACCTTC
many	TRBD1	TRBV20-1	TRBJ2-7	CSALGQGGEQYF	TGCAGTGCTCTGGGACAGGGGGGTGAGCAGTACTTC
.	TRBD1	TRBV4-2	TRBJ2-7	CASSHVGQGAEEQYF	TGTGCCAGCAGCCATGTCGGGCAGGGGGCGGAGGAGCAGTACTTC
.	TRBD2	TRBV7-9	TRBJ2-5	CASRLAGVEETQYF	TGTGCCAGCCGACTAGCGGGGGTAGAAGAGACCCAGTACTTC
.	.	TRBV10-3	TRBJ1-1	CAISLDSPNTEAFF	TGTGCCATCAGTCTAGACAGCCCCAACACTGAAGCTTTCTTT
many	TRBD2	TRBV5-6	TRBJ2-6	CASSLAVGLAGGANVLTF	TGTGCCAGCAGCTTGGCCGTCGGACTAGCGGGAGGGGCCAACGTCCTGACTTTC
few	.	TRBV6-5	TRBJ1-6	CASSYSRRLIHLLHF	TGTGCCAGCAGTTACAGTCGCCGATTAATTCATCTCCTCCACTTT
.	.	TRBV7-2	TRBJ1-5	CASSSGEVQPQHF	TGTGCCAGCAGCTCAGGCGAGGTTCAGCCCCAGCATTTT
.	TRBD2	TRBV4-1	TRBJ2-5	CASSRGERGGGETQYF	TGCGCCAGCAGCCGAGGGGAGCGCGGGGGGGGAGAGACCCAGTACTTC
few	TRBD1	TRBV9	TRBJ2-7	CASSSGQDRGIYEQYF	TGTGCCAGCAGCTCCGGTCAAGACAGGGGCATCTACGAGCAGTACTTC
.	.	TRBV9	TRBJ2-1	CASSVGYEQFF	TGTGCCAGCAGCGTAGGATACGAGCAGTTCTTC
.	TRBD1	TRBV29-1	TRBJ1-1	CSVGPISGTDMSTEAFF	TGCAGCGTTGGCCCCATTAGCGGGACAGACATGAGCACTGAAGCTTTCTTT
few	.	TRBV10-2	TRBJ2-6	CASSEPESSGANVLTF	TGCGCCAGCAGTGAGCCGGAAAGTTCTGGGGCCAACGTCCTGACTTTC
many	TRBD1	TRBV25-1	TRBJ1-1	CASSEAGTGVRNTEAFF	TGTGCCAGCAGTGAAGCGGGGACAGGGGTACGGAACACTGAAGCTTTCTTT
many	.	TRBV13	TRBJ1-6	CASSLDRLNLNSPLHF	TGTGCCAGCAGCTTAGACAGGTTGAACCTGAATTCACCCCTCCACTTT
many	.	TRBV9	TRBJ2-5	CASSGGVAGSATQYF	TGTGCCAGCAGCGGCGGGGTCGCAGGGAGTGCAACCCAGTACTTC
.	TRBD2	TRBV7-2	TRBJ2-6	CASSMGGNSGANVLTF	TGTGCCAGCAGCATGGGAGGGAACTCTGGGGCCAACGTCCTGACTTTC
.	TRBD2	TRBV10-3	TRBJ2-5	CAINSGGFVETQYF	TGTGCCATCAATAGCGGGGGCTTCGTCGAGACCCAGTACTTC
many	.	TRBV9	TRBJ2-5	CASSDGGVETQYF	TGTGCCAGCAGCGACGGGGGAGTAGAGACCCAGTACTTC
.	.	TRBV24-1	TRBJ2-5	CATSDGGRETQYF	TGTGCCACCAGTGACGGGGGCAGGGAGACCCAGTACTTC
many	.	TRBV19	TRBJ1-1	CASSIRGSLAVAFF	TGTGCCAGTAGTATCAGGGGCAGTTTAGCTGTCGCTTTCTTT
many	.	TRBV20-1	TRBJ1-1	CSAVGRVVTEAFF	TGCAGTGCTGTCGGGAGAGTGGTCACTGAAGCTTTCTTT
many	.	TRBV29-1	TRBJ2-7	CSVEGDRRPYEQYF	TGCAGCGTTGAAGGAGACCGGAGGCCCTACGAGCAGTACTTC
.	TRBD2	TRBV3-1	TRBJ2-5	CASSQWGGGRAIETQYF	TGTGCCAGCAGCCAATGGGGTGGCGGGAGGGCCATTGAGACCCAGTACTTC
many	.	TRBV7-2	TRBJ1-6	CASSLTRADNSPLHF	TGTGCCAGCAGCTTAACCAGGGCGGATAATTCACCCCTCCACTTT
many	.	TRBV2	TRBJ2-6	CASSEIAGEAGANVLTF	TGTGCCAGCAGTGAAATAGCAGGGGAGGCTGGGGCCAACGTCCTGACTTTC
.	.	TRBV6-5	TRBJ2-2	CASSTRGGIVTGELFF	TGTGCCAGCAGTACCCGCGGAGGGATCGTCACCGGGGAGCTGTTTTTT
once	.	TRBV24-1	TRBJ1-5	CATSPGVNQPQHF	TGTGCCACCAGCCCGGGGGTTAATCAGCCCCAGCATTTT
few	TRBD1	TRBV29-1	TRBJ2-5	CSVKRGTGGRETQYF	TGCAGCGTAAAAAGGGGGACAGGGGGCAGAGAGACCCAGTACTTC
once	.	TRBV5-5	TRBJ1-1	CASSFRSSGFIRGFTEAFF	TGTGCCAGCAGCTTTAGGTCCTCTGGGTTTATTCGAGGTTTCACTGAAGCTTTCTTT
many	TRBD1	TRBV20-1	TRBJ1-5	CSARVGQGTHQPQHF	TGCAGTGCTAGAGTAGGACAGGGGACTCATCAGCCCCAGCATTTT
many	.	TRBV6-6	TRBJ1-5	CASSWENSNQPQHF	TGTGCCAGCAGTTGGGAGAATAGCAATCAGCCCCAGCATTTT
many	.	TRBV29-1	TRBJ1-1	CSVVQKNTEAFF	TGCAGCGTTGTCCAGAAGAACACTGAAGCTTTCTTT